Listed below are T cell receptor beta chains from one sample, sequenced in a study of cytomegalovirus exposure and HLA in healthy donors. Sequencing used immunoSEQ multiplex PCR; TCRdb keeps in-frame clones, though not all of them. Of roughly 180,000 clones in the sample, about 77% were seen once. Material: PBMCs. These receptors were obtained from a female donor in good health and CMV-seronegative. Each CDR3 is given with its conserved first and last residue. A D gene is named only where the DNA matches it firmly. Clone sizes are given selectively: once, few, many, or a class where the clone is expanded.

TRBV5-4	TRBJ2-7	TRBD2	few	CASSLGLAGEQYF	TGTGCCAGCAGCTTGGGACTAGCGGGCGAGCAGTACTTC
TRBV14	TRBJ2-1	-	-	CASSQDYDSNEQFF	TGTGCCAGCAGCCAGGATTATGACAGCAATGAGCAGTTCTTC
TRBV27	TRBJ1-2	-	-	CASSLSSRALGYTF	TGTGCCAGCAGTTTATCGTCCAGGGCCCTAGGCTACACCTTC
TRBV29-1	TRBJ2-7	TRBD2	once	CSVEVPSRLAGQYF	TGCAGCGTTGAAGTTCCCAGTAGGCTAGCGGGGCAGTACTTC
TRBV19	TRBJ2-1	TRBD2	-	CASSMLQTSGREDEQFF	TGTGCCAGTAGTATGCTTCAGACTAGCGGGAGGGAGGATGAGCAGTTCTTC
TRBV5-1	TRBJ1-1	-	-	CASSLTPENTEAFF	TGCGCCAGCAGCTTGACACCAGAGAACACTGAAGCTTTCTTT
TRBV28	TRBJ1-4	-	-	CASSFPGSATNEKLFF	TGTGCCAGCAGTTTCCCAGGCTCGGCAACTAATGAAAAACTGTTTTTT
TRBV30	TRBJ2-7	-	few	CAWNRQGLSGEQYF	TGTGCCTGGAATCGGCAGGGGCTATCGGGTGAGCAGTACTTC
TRBV5-1	TRBJ2-5	TRBD1	-	CASSAGTGAWEQYF	TGCGCCAGCAGCGCCGGGACAGGGGCTTGGGAGCAGTACTTC
TRBV6-1	TRBJ1-6	-	-	CATADRTNSPLHF	TGTGCCACAGCAGACAGGACCAATTCACCCCTCCACTTT
TRBV19	TRBJ1-1	-	-	CASSVRGGMTEAFF	TGTGCCAGTAGCGTACGTGGAGGGATGACTGAAGCTTTCTTT
TRBV9	TRBJ1-6	-	-	CASSLGGDNSPLHF	TGTGCCAGCAGTTTGGGAGGGGACAATTCACCCCTCCACTTT
TRBV6-5	TRBJ1-1	-	few	CASRIPGRTEAFF	TGTGCCAGCAGGATCCCCGGGAGGACTGAAGCTTTCTTT
TRBV19	TRBJ2-7	-	-	CASSARPGGAYEQYF	TGTGCCAGTAGTGCGAGGCCGGGGGGCGCGTACGAGCAGTACTTC
TRBV6-5	TRBJ1-2	TRBD1	-	CASSAHGQGAVGYTF	TGTGCCAGCAGTGCCCACGGACAGGGGGCGGTCGGCTACACCTTC
TRBV9	TRBJ2-5	-	-	CASSVKGLPGKTQYF	TGTGCCAGCAGCGTTAAGGGACTTCCCGGGAAGACCCAGTACTTC
TRBV27	TRBJ1-5	TRBD1	once	CASSPSTGSINQPQHF	TGTGCCAGCAGTCCCTCGACAGGGAGTATCAATCAGCCCCAGCATTTT
TRBV7-9	TRBJ2-1	-	-	CASSTYNEQFF	TGTGCCAGCAGCACATACAATGAGCAGTTCTTC
TRBV6-1	TRBJ1-2	TRBD1	-	CASILGQGDGYTF	TGTGCCAGCATCTTAGGACAGGGGGATGGCTACACCTTC
TRBV12-5	TRBJ2-1	TRBD2	-	CASGPRTSRYEQFF	TGTGCTAGTGGGCCCAGGACTAGCCGGTATGAGCAGTTCTTC
TRBV30	TRBJ1-5	-	-	CAWSVHGGNNQPQHF	TGTGCCTGGAGTGTACATGGAGGGAACAATCAGCCCCAGCATTTT
TRBV29-1	TRBJ1-1	TRBD1	-	CSVDTGGDTEAFF	TGCAGCGTGGATACAGGGGGGGACACTGAAGCTTTCTTT
TRBV27	TRBJ2-3	-	-	CASSPGRVGTDTQYF	TGTGCCAGCAGTCCCGGGAGAGTGGGCACAGATACGCAGTATTTT
TRBV2	TRBJ1-2	-	-	CASRQTGVFYGYTF	TGTGCCAGCAGACAGACAGGCGTTTTCTATGGCTACACCTTC
TRBV19	TRBJ1-1	TRBD1	-	CASSTTWDRAGAFF	TGTGCCAGTAGTACGACTTGGGACAGGGCAGGAGCTTTCTTT
TRBV4-3	TRBJ2-1	-	once	CASSPAPSGAYNEQFF	TGCGCCAGCAGCCCCGCCCCGAGCGGAGCCTACAATGAGCAGTTCTTC
TRBV7-3	TRBJ2-2	TRBD1	-	CASSPDRANTGELFF	TGTGCCAGCAGCCCGGACAGGGCGAACACCGGGGAGCTGTTTTTT